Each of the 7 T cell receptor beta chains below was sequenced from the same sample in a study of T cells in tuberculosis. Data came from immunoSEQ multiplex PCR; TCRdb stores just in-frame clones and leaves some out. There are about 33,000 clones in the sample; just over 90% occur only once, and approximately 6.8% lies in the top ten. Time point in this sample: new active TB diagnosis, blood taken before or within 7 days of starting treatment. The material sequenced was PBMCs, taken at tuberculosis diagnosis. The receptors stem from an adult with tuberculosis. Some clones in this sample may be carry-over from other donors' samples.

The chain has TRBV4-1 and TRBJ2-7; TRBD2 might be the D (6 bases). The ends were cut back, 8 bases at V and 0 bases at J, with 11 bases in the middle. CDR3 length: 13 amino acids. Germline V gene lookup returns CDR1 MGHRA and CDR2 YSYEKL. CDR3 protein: CASSGVSSYEQYF. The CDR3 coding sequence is TGCGCCAGCTCGGGGGTGAGCTCCTACGAGCAGTACTTC.

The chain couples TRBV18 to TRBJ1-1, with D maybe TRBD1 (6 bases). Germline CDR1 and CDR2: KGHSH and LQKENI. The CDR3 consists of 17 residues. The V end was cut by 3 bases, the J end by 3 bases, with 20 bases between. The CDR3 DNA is TGTGCCAGCTCACCCCTGGGAGGGGGGGCGCGCGACACTGAAGCTTTCTTT. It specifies CASSPLGGGARDTEAFF.

The CDR3 sequence is CAWSLLSSPLHF. In DNA, the CDR3 is TGTGCCTGGAGTCTCCTCAGTTCACCCCTCCACTTT. The rearrangement links TRBV30 to TRBJ1-6; D is unclear. The CDR3 is made up of 12 amino acids. Between the trimmed V and J ends, which lost 2 bases and 9 bases, there was a span of 8 bases. Germline CDR1 and CDR2: GTSNPN and SVGIG (reference sequence).

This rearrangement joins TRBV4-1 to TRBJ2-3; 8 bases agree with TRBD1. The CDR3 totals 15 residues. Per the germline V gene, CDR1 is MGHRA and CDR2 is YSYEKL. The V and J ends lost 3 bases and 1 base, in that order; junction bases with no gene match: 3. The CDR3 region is CASSHLQGGTDTQYF. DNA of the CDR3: TGCGCCAGCAGCCACTTACAGGGGGGCACAGATACGCAGTATTTT.

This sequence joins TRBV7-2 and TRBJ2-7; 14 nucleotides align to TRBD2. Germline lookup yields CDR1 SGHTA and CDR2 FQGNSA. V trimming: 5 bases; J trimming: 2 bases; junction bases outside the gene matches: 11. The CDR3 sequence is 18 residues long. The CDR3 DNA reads TGTGCCAGCAGCATCACCGGGACTAGCGGGGGAGTACCCTACGAGCAGTACTTC. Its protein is CASSITGTSGGVPYEQYF.

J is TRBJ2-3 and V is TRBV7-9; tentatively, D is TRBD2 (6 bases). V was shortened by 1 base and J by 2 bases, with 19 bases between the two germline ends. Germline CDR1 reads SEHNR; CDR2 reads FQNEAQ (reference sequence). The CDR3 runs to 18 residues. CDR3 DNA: TGTGCCAGCAGCTTAGTCAAGGGGACCCGGAGGGCCACAGATACGCAGTATTTT. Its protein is CASSLVKGTRRATDTQYF.

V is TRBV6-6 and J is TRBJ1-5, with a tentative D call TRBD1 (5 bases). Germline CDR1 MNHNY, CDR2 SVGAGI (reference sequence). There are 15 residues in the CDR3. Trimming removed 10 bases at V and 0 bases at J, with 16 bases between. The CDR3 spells CATRPQGLSNQPQHF. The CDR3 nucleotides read TGTGCCACCAGACCCCAGGGCCTTAGCAATCAGCCCCAGCATTTT.